Below, 13 T cell receptor beta chains from the same sample are listed, as sequenced in a study of blood T cell repertoires in COVID-19. Assay used: immunoSEQ multiplex PCR; TCRdb lists only in-frame clones, some missing. This table has approximately 90,000 clones, more than 65% appearing once. Sequencing was performed on peripheral blood. These receptors all come from a man between 65 and 85 years old with COVID-19, enrolled during active disease.

The CDR3 region has the DNA TGTGCCAGCAGTTTATCGGGAAACTATGGCTACACCTTC. Its translation is CASSLSGNYGYTF. The chain links TRBV12-3 or TRBV12-4 to TRBJ1-2; D call uncertain. Trimming cost V 2 bases and J 2 bases, with 6 bases left between them. This CDR3 has 13 residues.

The chain has TRBV7-9 and TRBJ2-5; 7 bases fit TRBD2. Germline trimming cut 5 bases from V and 5 bases from J; bases unmatched to any gene: 8. Germline V gene data show CDR1 as SEHNR and CDR2 as FQNEAQ (reference sequence). The CDR3 totals 14 residues. Here the CDR3 reads CASSPHGGIETQYF. For the CDR3, the DNA is TGTGCCAGCAGCCCCCACGGGGGGATTGAGACCCAGTACTTC.

This clone showed up just a few times. The rearrangement uses TRBV5-6 and TRBJ2-7; D is possibly TRBD1 (6 bases). V was clipped by 4 bases and J by 0 bases, with 11 bases between them. CDR3 length equals 14 residues. The germline V gene has CDR1 SGHDT and CDR2 YYEEEE. CDR3 loop: CASSVGQNSYEQYF. The CDR3 DNA sequence: TGTGCCAGCAGCGTCGGACAGAACTCCTACGAGCAGTACTTC.

The J gene is TRBJ1-6, the V gene TRBV19; TRBD1 aligns across 8 bases. With 3 bases clipped from V and 8 bases from J, the junction kept 12 bases outside the gene matches. CDR3 length: 17 amino acids. The germline V gene encodes CDR1 LNHDA and CDR2 SQIVND (reference sequence). The CDR3: CASSIFPGQGGDSPLHF. The CDR3 DNA sequence: TGTGCCAGTAGTATCTTCCCCGGACAGGGTGGAGATTCACCCCTCCACTTT.

The V gene is TRBV7-9, the J gene TRBJ1-2; 7 nucleotides agree with TRBD1. Unmatched junction bases numbered 5, after V lost 1 base and J lost 3 bases. This CDR3 comprises 15 residues. Germline CDR1 reads SEHNR; CDR2 reads FQNEAQ (reference sequence). CDR3 DNA: TGTGCCAGCAGCTTAGACGGACAGGCTCACTATGGCTACACCTTC. It translates to CASSLDGQAHYGYTF. Based on the CDR3 plus reference TRBV7-9 and TRBJ1-2, the full variable domain is DTGVSQNPRHKITKRGQNVTFRCDPISEHNRLYWYRQTLGQGPEFLTYFQNEAQLEKSRLLSDRFSAERPKGSFSTLEIQRTEQGDSAMYLCASSLDGQAHYGYTFGSGTRLTVV.

The chain combines TRBV5-8 with TRBJ1-2; no firm D call. CDR1 and CDR2 from the germline V gene are SGHTS and YDEGEE. The CDR3 contains 19 residues. Trimming pared 2 bases from V and 1 base from J, leaving 24 bases between. The CDR3 nucleotides are TGTGCCAGCAGCTTTCATATGAGAGGCAGCCAGAACCTTAACTATGGCTACACCTTC. Translation gives CASSFHMRGSQNLNYGYTF. The full variable domain, rest sourced from reference TRBV5-8 and TRBJ1-2, is EAGVTQSPTHLIKTRGQQATLRCSPISGHTSVYWYQQALGLGLQFLLWYDEGEERNRGNFPPRFSGRQFPNYSSELNVNALELEDSALYLCASSFHMRGSQNLNYGYTFGSGTRLTVV.

The chain recombines TRBV7-9 with TRBJ1-5, with a weak D call TRBD1 (5 bases). With 4 bases removed from V and 4 bases from J, the gap between germline ends came to 11 bases. Germline V gives CDR1 SEHNR, CDR2 FQNEAQ (reference sequence). The CDR3 has 14 amino acids. The CDR3 here is CASSYQGRNQPQHF. The DNA for the CDR3 is TGTGCCAGCAGCTACCAGGGTAGGAATCAGCCCCAGCATTTT.

This chain connects TRBV27 to TRBJ2-1; 12 nucleotides agree with TRBD2. The germline gives CDR1 MNHEY, CDR2 SMNVEV (reference sequence). The CDR3 is 14 amino acids. V gave up 7 bases and J gave up 9 bases; unmatched junction bases: 7. The CDR3 region has the DNA TGTGCCAGCATACGACTAGCGGGGGCAGGTGAGCAGTTCTTC. It translates to CASIRLAGAGEQFF.

The chain couples TRBV20-1 to TRBJ1-2; unclear D gene. Germline assignment: CDR1 DFQATT and CDR2 SNEGSKA (reference sequence). The germline V and J ends were trimmed by 7 bases and 7 bases, with 13 bases remaining between them. This CDR3 has 11 amino acids. The CDR3 DNA reads as TGCAGTGTATTTGGGAGCGGTGGCTACACCTTC. This sequence encodes CSVFGSGGYTF.

V is TRBV2 and J is TRBJ2-1; 9 nucleotides match TRBD2. The CDR3 sequence is 16 residues long. Germline CDR1 is SNHLY and CDR2 is FYNNEI. V dropped 7 bases and J dropped 3; count of bases not matched to a gene: 10. This CDR3 is CASIGGRASDYNEQFF. DNA for the CDR3: TGTGCCAGCATTGGCGGGAGGGCCTCTGACTACAATGAGCAGTTCTTC.

The V gene is TRBV7-9, the J gene TRBJ2-1; maybe TRBD2 (5 bases). The germline gives CDR1 SEHNR, CDR2 FQNEAQ (reference sequence). The CDR3 runs to 14 residues. Trimming removed 8 bases at V and 8 bases at J, with 19 bases between. The CDR3 nucleotides are TGTGCCAGCGCCGGGGAGATGTGGGTAGATGAGCAGTTCTTC. Translated: CASAGEMWVDEQFF.

The chain is built from TRBV6-5 and TRBJ2-5; D gene unclear. Trimming left V 3 bases short and J 3 bases short, with 8 bases between. Germline values: CDR1 MNHEY, CDR2 SVGAGI. The CDR3 has 13 residues. CDR3 bases: TGTGCCAGCAGTTATGACACGGAAGAGACCCAGTACTTC. It encodes CASSYDTEETQYF.

The rearrangement uses TRBV11-2 and TRBJ2-5; 15 bases are a match to TRBD2. Germline V gives CDR1 SGHAT, CDR2 FQNNGV. V shed 6 bases, J shed 4 bases, and the junction held 9 bases outside the gene matches. The CDR3 totals 17 residues. The CDR3 protein is CASSPLPGLAGGETQYF. For the CDR3, the DNA is TGTGCCAGCAGTCCCCTACCGGGACTAGCGGGAGGAGAGACCCAGTACTTC. Complete variable domain (other parts from reference TRBV11-2 and TRBJ2-5): EAGVAQSPRYKIIEKRQSVAFWCNPISGHATLYWYQQILGQGPKLLIQFQNNGVVDDSQLPKDRFSAERLKGVDSTLKIQPAKLEDSAVYLCASSPLPGLAGGETQYFGPGTRLLVL.